Each of the 18 T cell receptor delta chains below was sequenced from the same sample in a study of gamma-delta T cells after stem cell transplantation. TCRdb ran CATT on the RT-PCR reads. This sample has thousands of delta-chain clones, with about 15% found just once. Sequencing used gamma-delta T cells. The receptors here all came from a human donor. It is not recorded whose cells these are; they may come from a transplant donor. This table probably holds off-target reads from a library built for another chain.

V gene TRDV2 combines with J gene TRDJ1; D gene unclear. V dropped 1 base and J dropped 2 bases, with 13 bases sitting between them. This CDR3 spans 15 amino acids. Germline values: CDR1 GEAIGNYY, CDR2 EKD. The CDR3: CACDTIPEGTDKLIF. The CDR3 bases are TGTGCCTGTGACACGATTCCGGAAGGGACCGATAAACTCATCTTT.

Only a few counts were recorded for this clone. The J gene is TRDJ2, the V gene TRDV2; possible D gene TRDD3, 5 bases. This CDR3 spans 17 amino acids. V was shortened by 1 base and J by 0 bases, with 14 bases between the two germline ends. In germline, CDR1 is GEAIGNYY, CDR2 EKD. The CDR3 DNA sequence: TGTGCCTGTGACACGGTGGGGAACTTATCTTTGACAGCACAACTCTTCTTT. The encoded protein is CACDTVGNLSLTAQLFF.

This chain links TRDV2 with TRDJ1, with 7 bases lining up with TRDD3. The CDR3 runs 25 residues. Germline V CDR1 and CDR2: GEAIGNYY, EKD. The junction had 34 bases not matched to a gene; V was cut back by 0 bases and J by 1 base. CDR3: CACDTGHLHRGTGVPPGRGTDKLIF. Here the CDR3 DNA reads TGTGCCTGTGACACCGGTCACCTACACCGCGGTACTGGGGTCCCTCCCGGACGGGGCACCGATAAACTCATCTTT.

This clone was observed a handful of times. The chain recombines TRDV2 with TRDJ1, with a weak D call TRDD3 (5 bases). The CDR3 is 17 amino acids. V was shortened by 4 bases and J by 6 bases, with 26 bases between the two germline ends. Looked up from germline, CDR1 is GEAIGNYY and CDR2 is EKD. CDR3 sequence: CACDPLISTGDRNKLIF. CDR3 DNA sequence: TGTGCCTGTGATCCCTTAATTTCCACCGGGGACCGAAATAAACTCATCTTT.

V usage is TRDV2 and J usage is TRDJ1; TRDD3 matches 12 bases. This CDR3 is built from 22 residues. The V segment lost 3 bases and the J segment 4 bases; nucleotides outside the gene matches: 26. The V gene's germline CDR1 is GEAIGNYY and CDR2 EKD. CDR3 nucleotide sequence: TGTGCCTGTGACGGCCTCCTGGGGGATACGCTAGCCCATTCAGCCGCGGGCGATAAACTCATCTTT. Translation: CACDGLLGDTLAHSAAGDKLIF.

This clone was counted a few times. This chain connects TRDV2 to TRDJ1; 7 nucleotides align to TRDD3. This CDR3 region has 17 residues. From germline, CDR1 is GEAIGNYY and CDR2 EKD. V shed 0 bases and J 0 bases; nucleotides not matched to a gene: 9. The CDR3 bases are TGTGCCTGTGACACCGTTACTGGGGTTCCGTACACCGATAAACTCATCTTT. Protein sequence: CACDTVTGVPYTDKLIF.

The V call is TRDV2, the J call TRDJ1, with 13 bases aligning to TRDD3. V lost 3 bases, J lost 0 bases, and 9 bases stayed unmatched. CDR3 length: 18 amino acids. Germline V gene data show CDR1 as GEAIGNYY and CDR2 as EKD. The CDR3: CACDEVLGDTGYTDKLIF. CDR3 coding DNA: TGTGCCTGTGACGAGGTACTGGGGGATACGGGGTACACCGATAAACTCATCTTT.

V is TRDV2 and J is TRDJ1; 13 nucleotides agree with TRDD3. V gave up 2 bases and J gave up 9 bases; unmatched junction bases: 8. From germline, CDR1 is GEAIGNYY and CDR2 EKD. The CDR3 totals 15 residues. The CDR3: CACDRLGDTRRQLIF. The CDR3 DNA follows: TGTGCCTGTGACAGACTGGGGGATACGCGTCGGCAACTCATCTTT.

For this clone: Sequence at one end of the junction differs from germline and may be a read error. This chain links TRDV2 with TRDJ3, with 9 positions matching TRDD3. Germline lookup yields CDR1 GEAIGNYY and CDR2 EKD. There are 20 residues in the CDR3. The CDR3 DNA reads TGTGCCTGTGACACCCCGGGGGATACAGTCCACTCCTGGGACACCCGACAAATGTTTTTC. Its protein is CACDTPGDTVHSWDTRQMFF.

This chain uses TRDV2 with TRDJ3; 9 bases are a match to TRDD3. The CDR3 length is 20 residues. Germline CDR1 GEAIGNYY, CDR2 EKD. V lost 0 bases and J lost 0; bases outside the gene matches: 8. The DNA of the CDR3 is TGTGCCTGTGACACCGTCCACTGGGGGAACAGCTCCTGGGACACCCGACAGATGTTTTTC. It translates to CACDTVHWGNSSWDTRQMFF.

This clone was counted only a few times. The chain carries TRDV2 and TRDJ3, with 7 bases that match TRDD3. J was trimmed by 0 bases and V by 3 bases; bases with no gene match: 7. The germline V gene has CDR1 GEAIGNYY and CDR2 EKD. The CDR3 runs to 18 residues. The CDR3 is CACDRVGESSWDTRQMFF. The CDR3 bases are TGTGCCTGTGACCGGGTGGGGGAAAGCTCCTGGGACACCCGACAGATGTTTTTC.

V and J are TRDV2 and TRDJ1, with TRDD3 matching over 10 bases. The CDR3 is made up of 18 amino acids. Unmatched junction bases numbered 12, after V lost 3 bases and J lost 0 bases. CDR1 is GEAIGNYY, CDR2 EKD, per germline. The CDR3 sequence: CACDPVRLGDKYTDKLIF. The CDR3 nucleotides are TGTGCCTGTGACCCGGTGCGTCTGGGGGATAAGTACACCGATAAACTCATCTTT.

This clone was seen more than once but under ten times. The CDR3 DNA is TGTGCCTGTGACCCGATCACTGGGGGATACACGGGCTACACCGATAAACTCATCTTT. Translation gives CACDPITGGYTGYTDKLIF. The chain links TRDV2 to TRDJ1; TRDD3 matches 12 bases. Germline V gene lookup returns CDR1 GEAIGNYY and CDR2 EKD. J lost 0 bases, V lost 3 bases, and 13 bases had no gene match. The CDR3 covers 19 residues.

This clone was detected a few times. The chain recombines TRDV2 with TRDJ1; 7 nucleotides line up with TRDD3. The CDR3 covers 15 residues. Germline lookup yields CDR1 GEAIGNYY and CDR2 EKD. The V and J ends lost 3 bases and 0 bases, in that order; junction bases with no gene match: 6. CDR3 protein: CACDELGTYTDKLIF. The DNA for the CDR3 is TGTGCCTGTGACGAACTGGGGACGTACACCGATAAACTCATCTTT.

This clone was picked up a small number of times. The gene calls are TRDV2 and TRDJ3; maybe TRDD3 (5 bases). V lost 0 bases and J 0 bases, leaving 14 bases between the germline ends. The CDR3 length is 19 residues. Germline values: CDR1 GEAIGNYY, CDR2 EKD. This CDR3 reads CACDTVGELSSWDTRQMFF. CDR3 coding DNA: TGTGCCTGTGACACCGTTGGGGAACTCAGCTCCTGGGACACCCGACAGATGTTTTTC.

The J gene is TRDJ1, the V gene TRDV2; TRDD3 aligns across 9 bases. The CDR3 has 20 amino acids. The ends lost 1 base at V and 1 base at J; junction bases unmatched: 18. Germline-derived CDR1 and CDR2 are GEAIGNYY and EKD. The CDR3 DNA reads as TGTGCCTGTGACACTTTACTGGGGGACTGGATGGCAGGCGGCACCGATAAACTCATCTTT. This encodes CACDTLLGDWMAGGTDKLIF.

The chain links TRDV2 to TRDJ1, with no clear D. The CDR3 has 14 amino acids. Trimming removed 1 base at V and 2 bases at J, with 10 bases between. Germline CDR1 is GEAIGNYY and CDR2 is EKD. The CDR3: CACDTILKTDKLIF. The CDR3, as DNA: TGTGCCTGTGACACAATACTCAAAACCGATAAACTCATCTTT.

The rearrangement links TRDV2 to TRDJ2; a possible D gene is TRDD3 (5 bases). The CDR3 covers 17 residues. V lost 5 bases, J lost 0 bases, and 18 bases lay in between. Germline V lookup: CDR1 GEAIGNYY, CDR2 EKD. Here the CDR3 reads CACGTVGNLSLTAQLFF. The CDR3 coding sequence is TGTGCCTGTGGCACGGTGGGGAACTTATCTTTGACAGCACAACTCTTCTTT.